Shown below are 16 T cell receptor beta chains from a single sample sequenced in a study of early T cells in non-severe SARS-CoV-2 infection (dated by TCRdb to the early 2020s). Library preparation used 5' RACE. For sequencing, a NextSeq 500 was employed. TCRdb reprocessed the public reads (quality trimming at Q25 with fastp, clone calling with MiXCR) and kept in-frame beta chains. Each entry merges the rows of one CDR3 protein and shows their most common DNA and genes. For this sample the table gives around 80,000 distinct CDR3 sequences, of which approximately 12% were detected only once. The ten largest account for more than 3% of the sample. The material sequenced was whole blood. These receptors all stem from an adult who was a healthcare worker with PCR-confirmed SARS-CoV-2 infection or an uninfected control (not recorded which).

The table lists this clonotype with a few counts. The rearrangement joins TRBV7-9 to TRBJ1-2; D uncertain. From germline, CDR1 is SEHNR and CDR2 FQNEAQ (reference sequence). This CDR3 spans 12 amino acids. V lost 1 base to trimming and J lost 7 bases, with 7 bases between them. CDR3 DNA: TGTGCCAGCAGCTTAGATGGAGGTGGCTACACCTTC. Amino acids: CASSLDGGGYTF.

The J gene is TRBJ2-2, the V gene TRBV7-8, with D possibly matching TRBD1 (5 bases). Germline V CDR1 and CDR2: SGHVS, FQNEAQ. This CDR3 is built from 14 residues. The V gene lost 5 bases and the J gene lost 7 bases, with 14 bases spanning the gap. CDR3 DNA sequence: TGTGCCAGCAGCCTTAGCCCAGGGTTCGGGGAGCTGTTTTTT. Its protein is CASSLSPGFGELFF.

This clonotype was detected a few times. The rearrangement links TRBV24-1 to TRBJ2-1, with 10 bases lining up with TRBD2. In germline, CDR1 is KGHDR, CDR2 SFDVKD. This CDR3 is 12 amino acids long. J lost 11 bases, V lost 9 bases, and 6 bases had no gene match. Here the CDR3 DNA reads TGTGCCACCTCTCCGACTAGCGGGCAGCAGTTCTTC. It translates to CATSPTSGQQFF.

The V call is TRBV18, the J call TRBJ1-6; D gene ambiguous. The CDR3 loop spans 13 amino acids. The germline gives CDR1 KGHSH, CDR2 LQKENI. The ends were cut back, 3 bases at V and 7 bases at J, with 7 bases in the middle. CDR3 loop: CASSPPVNSPLHF. CDR3 DNA sequence: TGTGCCAGCTCACCCCCAGTGAATTCACCCCTCCACTTT.

This clonotype was detected ten times or more. The rearrangement uses TRBV24-1 and TRBJ2-1, with a tentative D call TRBD2 (5 bases). Looked up from germline, CDR1 is KGHDR and CDR2 is SFDVKD. The V and J ends lost 3 bases and 3 bases respectively, with 17 bases between them. The CDR3 runs 17 residues. Here the CDR3 DNA reads TGTGCCACCAGTGATCCGACCGTTAGCGTCATCTACAATGAGCAGTTCTTC. Its translation: CATSDPTVSVIYNEQFF.

This clonotype showed up many times. V gene TRBV7-2 combines with J gene TRBJ2-1; D is perhaps TRBD1 (6 bases). V lost 6 bases, J lost 4 bases, and 16 bases lay in between. Germline V gene lookup returns CDR1 SGHTA and CDR2 FQGNSA. The CDR3 has 15 residues. The CDR3 DNA follows: TGTGCCAGCAGACTGGCCCGGGACACTTACAATGAGCAGTTCTTC. This encodes CASRLARDTYNEQFF. The full variable domain, completed using reference TRBV7-2 and TRBJ2-1, is GAGVSQSPSNKVTEKGKDVELRCDPISGHTALYWYRQSLGQGLEFLIYFQGNSAPDKSGLPSDRFSAERTGGSVSTLTIQRTQQEDSAVYLCASRLARDTYNEQFFGPGTRLTVL.

A few counts support this clonotype. CDR3 protein: CASREGHGGEKLFF. The CDR3 nucleotides are TGTGCCAGCAGAGAGGGACACGGAGGCGAAAAACTGTTTTTT. This chain connects TRBV27 to TRBJ1-4, with D perhaps TRBD1 (6 bases). CDR3 length equals 14 residues. Trimming took 6 bases from V and 8 from J, leaving 16 bases between them. The germline V gene has CDR1 MNHEY and CDR2 SMNVEV (reference sequence).

The table lists this clonotype with a few counts. The CDR3 nucleotides read TGCAGCGTTAGTCGGGGGGGACGGACAGGGGAGAATGAGCAGTTCTTC. Residues: CSVSRGGRTGENEQFF. The J gene is TRBJ2-1, the V gene TRBV29-1; a possible D gene is TRBD1 (9 bases). Germline assignment: CDR1 SQVTM and CDR2 ANQGSEA. The CDR3 consists of 16 residues. The germline V and J ends were trimmed by 5 bases and 7 bases, with 24 bases remaining between them.

The chain joins TRBV12-3 or TRBV12-4 to TRBJ1-2; D remains unclear. The CDR3 sequence is 16 residues long. Trimming took 0 bases from V and 8 from J, leaving 19 bases between them. The CDR3 sequence: CASSLAIFEAAHGYTF. The CDR3 coding sequence is TGTGCCAGCAGTTTAGCCATATTTGAGGCAGCGCACGGCTACACCTTC.

Many counts were recorded for this clonotype. This rearrangement joins TRBV24-1 to TRBJ2-2, with 7 nucleotides matching TRBD2. The V gene's germline CDR1 is KGHDR and CDR2 SFDVKD. The trim removed 4 bases at V and 2 bases at J, leaving 3 bases unmatched. The CDR3 is 15 residues long. CDR3 loop: CATSEPGGNTGELFF. The CDR3 DNA sequence: TGTGCCACCAGTGAACCGGGAGGAAACACCGGGGAGCTGTTTTTT.

The chain is built from TRBV3-1 and TRBJ1-1; maybe TRBD1 (5 bases). The V and J ends lost 2 bases and 8 bases respectively, with 15 bases between them. CDR1 and CDR2 (germline): LGHDT, YNNKEL (reference sequence). This CDR3 comprises 14 residues. CDR3 sequence reads: CASSQCRQGKEAFF. The CDR3 DNA is TGTGCCAGCAGCCAATGCCGGCAGGGAAAAGAAGCTTTCTTT.

The V and J genes are TRBV5-1 and TRBJ2-5; 10 positions agree with TRBD2. Germline-derived CDR1 and CDR2 are SGHRS and YFSETQ. The CDR3 has 17 amino acids. Unmatched junction bases numbered 10, after V lost 0 bases and J lost 5 bases. This chain's CDR3 is CASSLVSRTTSGETQYF. The CDR3 DNA reads TGCGCCAGCAGCTTGGTATCACGGACGACTAGCGGGGAGACCCAGTACTTC.

This clonotype was observed many times. This rearrangement joins TRBV7-9 to TRBJ2-5; D not resolved. The CDR3 length is 16 residues. The V and J ends lost 5 bases and 2 bases respectively, with 18 bases between them. Per the germline V gene, CDR1 is SEHNR and CDR2 is FQNEAQ (reference sequence). CDR3 in amino acids: CASSLDLRTLQETQYF. The CDR3 region has the DNA TGTGCCAGCAGCCTGGACCTCCGGACCTTGCAAGAGACCCAGTACTTC.

There are many counts of this clonotype. The J gene is TRBJ2-7, the V gene TRBV28; D remains ambiguous. This CDR3 has 12 residues. Germline loops: CDR1 MDHEN, CDR2 SYDVKM. V dropped 3 bases and J dropped 4 bases, with 7 bases sitting between them. CDR3 sequence reads: CASSFSYYEQYF. The CDR3, as DNA: TGTGCCAGCAGTTTCTCCTATTACGAGCAGTACTTC.

The chain couples TRBV29-1 to TRBJ2-3, with a tentative D call TRBD1 (5 bases). CDR3 length equals 13 residues. The V end was cut by 7 bases, the J end by 4 bases, with 15 bases between. CDR1 and CDR2 (germline): SQVTM, ANQGSEA. The CDR3 sequence: CSDRAGYADTQYF. CDR3 nucleotide sequence: TGCAGCGACCGCGCAGGGTACGCAGATACGCAGTATTTT.

Only a few counts were recorded for this clonotype. This chain connects TRBV5-4 to TRBJ2-1; 7 bases align to TRBD2. V lost 0 bases and J lost 7; bases outside the gene matches: 7. The CDR3 is 15 residues long. CDR1 SGHNT and CDR2 YYREEE come from the germline V gene (reference sequence). CDR3: CASSLDGTTKNEQFF. DNA of the CDR3: TGTGCCAGCAGCTTGGATGGGACTACTAAGAATGAGCAGTTCTTC. Looking up the rest from reference TRBV5-4 and TRBJ2-1 gives the full variable domain: ETGVTQSPTHLIKTRGQQVTLRCSSQSGHNTVSWYQQALGQGPQFIFQYYREEENGRGNFPPRFSGLQFPNYSSELNVNALELDDSALYLCASSLDGTTKNEQFFGPGTRLTVL.